This T cell receptor (beta chain) is from a study of T cell responses to AZD1222 COVID-19 vaccine (dated by TCRdb to about 2021). With regard to the full study: A total of just over 230 trial participants underwent TCR sequencing, of whom under 220 had received two doses of AZD1222 and 26 had received two doses of the MenACWY control vaccine. Enrollment into the trials was organized by age into subgroups of 18-55, 56-69 and 70-plus years, and those subgroups contained roughly 150, 30 and 60 TCR-sequenced participants, respectively. The research as a whole found: Participants were mostly white British and included more females than males, and it was suggested by the authors that clonal diversity may have been underestimated. Spike-specific TCR breadth and depth rose significantly after two AZD1222 doses compared with day 0 and with MenACWY recipients. Conclusions about previously exposed vaccinees are limited, since just five to seven AZD1222 recipients were seropositive for SARS-CoV-2 at baseline. Because no day 14 peak-response samples were available, the repertoires could be characterized only after the peak T cell response. The 56-69-year group was small, and its depth increase did not reach significance, likely because of low power. Reportedly, close to half of the unique spike-specific TCRs recognized epitopes lying outside the regions that are mutated in the B.1.351 and B.1.1.7 variants. Vaccine-associated CD4 TCRs spanned the whole spike protein, with dominant responses in regions 160-218 and 743-854.

Details on this clone: Its antigen is not yet known. There are no base qualities to consult, and no much larger clone falls within one base.

The CDR3 runs 15 residues from the cysteine to the phenylalanine. Only the CDR3 DNA stays, 45 bases, in frame from base 1. CDR1 is given as KGHSH and CDR2 as LQKENI, both from the germline V gene. Between the V and J ends, shortened by 5 bases and 1 base respectively, the junction contains 14 bases. The time point label corresponds to: about 28 days (+/-7) after the second vaccine dose. AZD1222 recipients with second doses at about 4 weeks or about 12 weeks were pooled, because spike-specific TCR depth and breadth did not differ between schedules. Vaccinee samples came from UK trials COV001 and COV002, including a single-blind randomized controlled phase 2/3 trial of AZD1222 (ChAdOx1 nCoV-19) in healthy adults. Trial participant PBMC samples were collected at day 0 and day 28 after the second dose for TCRbeta chain sequencing. The CDR3 regions of human TCRbeta chains were analyzed by immunosequencing. The source study handled its data this way. TCRs in the repertoires were matched against a reference library of SARS-CoV-2-specific TCRs that had been generated with the MIRA antigen-specificity platform. Breadth was defined as the fraction of unique TCRs that were SARS-CoV-2-associated, and depth was defined as the fraction of total T cells that were SARS-CoV-2-associated. Using the MIRA data, each spike-specific TCR was assigned both to the spike region to which the TCR was reactive and to a CD4 or CD8 class. Log10-transformed breadth and depth values were compared by one-way ANOVA with Sidak's multiple comparisons tests. TCRdb obtained this table from immuneACCESS and retained in-frame rearrangements with V and J assigned. These tables miss some clones; where compared with another copy, unresolved V genes account for less than half of the shortfall, and the remainder is unexplained. V and J calls and clone size are as listed in that table; D and trimming were resolved from the DNA. This sample gives about 110,000 clones in total; approximately 94% of them show up just once. The ten most abundant clones make up 2.9% of the sample.

The sequence was collected from an adult who received the AZD1222 COVID-19 vaccine. The sample was peripheral blood, taken 28 days after the second AZD1222 dose. The receptor chain draws on TRBV18 and TRBJ1-1; the D gene is perhaps TRBD1, from 5 matching bases. The CDR3 corresponds to CASSSLTAANTEAFF. The bases are TGTGCCAGCTCATCACTGACAGCTGCGAACACTGAAGCTTTCTTT.